These T cell receptor beta chains were read from a single sample in a study of response to subunit inactivated influenza vaccine. MiXCR, run by TCRdb on the RT-PCR reads, gives a single entry per CDR3 protein. The profile covers roughly 700,000 distinct CDR3 sequences, with about 15% appearing a single time and around 7.3% taken by the ten largest. The sequences come from PBMCs from blood, collected 14 to 15 days before vaccination. The receptors were gathered from a man aged 45 to 65 who received an inactivated influenza vaccine. CDR3s include the opening cysteine and the closing phenylalanine or tryptophan. The order of the fields is clone size, V gene, J gene, D gene, CDR3 DNA, CDR3 protein. D genes are given only for firm matches. Not every row has a clone size; where given, it reads once, few, many or a size class.

few	TRBV12-3/TRBV12-4	TRBJ2-5	-	TGTGCCAGCAGTTTTCAGGGATTGAAGACCCAGTACTTC	CASSFQGLKTQYF
-	TRBV6-4	TRBJ1-1	-	TGTGCCAGCAGTGAGGAGTGGGGCACTGAAGCTTTCTTT	CASSEEWGTEAFF
many	TRBV20-1	TRBJ2-2	-	TGCAGTGCTAGAGTGGAGGGGGGGAACACCGGGGAGCTGTTTTTT	CSARVEGGNTGELFF
few	TRBV24-1	TRBJ2-1	TRBD1	TGTGCCACCAGTGATTTGAAATGGACAGGGGAAAAGAATGAGCAGTTCTTC	CATSDLKWTGEKNEQFF
few	TRBV29-1	TRBJ2-7	-	TGCAGCGTTGGGCAGGGGAGCTCCTACGAGCAGTACTTC	CSVGQGSSYEQYF
-	TRBV6-2/TRBV6-3	TRBJ2-1	TRBD1	TGTGCCAGCAGTAAGGGACAGGTTATCTACAATGAGCAGTTCTTC	CASSKGQVIYNEQFF
many	TRBV20-1	TRBJ2-7	TRBD2	TGCAGTGCTGGAGCGGCTAGCGGGAGCTCCTACGAGCAGTACTTC	CSAGAASGSSYEQYF
few	TRBV5-1	TRBJ1-1	TRBD1	TGCGCCAGCAGCTGGACAGGGGGCTTGAACACTGAAGCTTTCTTT	CASSWTGGLNTEAFF
-	TRBV18	TRBJ1-2	-	TGTGCCAGCTCACCCGAGGCCCGCGCCCCCTATGGCTACACCTTC	CASSPEARAPYGYTF
-	TRBV20-1	TRBJ1-6	-	TGCAGTGCTAGAATTCGGAGCTCCTATAATTCACCCCTCCACTTT	CSARIRSSYNSPLHF
few	TRBV5-1	TRBJ2-3	TRBD2	TGCGCCAGCAGTATAGGGGCTAGCGGGGCAACAGATACGCAGTATTTT	CASSIGASGATDTQYF
-	TRBV10-2	TRBJ1-2	TRBD1	TGCGCCAGCAGTGAGTCAGGACAGGGAATCTATGGCTACACCTTC	CASSESGQGIYGYTF
-	TRBV20-1	TRBJ2-7	TRBD2	TGCAGTCCGTGGGCGACTAGCTCCGAGCAGTACTTC	CSPWATSSEQYF
-	TRBV7-9	TRBJ2-2	-	TGTGCCAGCAGCTTAGAGTACACGAACACCGGGGAGCTGTTTTTT	CASSLEYTNTGELFF
-	TRBV20-1	TRBJ2-1	TRBD2	TGCAGTGCTTTCCTCATAGCGGGCTCCTACAATGAGCAGTTCTTC	CSAFLIAGSYNEQFF
-	TRBV10-3	TRBJ2-2	-	TGTGCCATCAGTGACCGACTAACCACCGGGGAGCTGTTTTTT	CAISDRLTTGELFF
-	TRBV20-1	TRBJ2-7	-	TGCAGTGCTGGACCCGGCATCGAGCAGTACTTC	CSAGPGIEQYF
-	TRBV4-3	TRBJ2-1	-	TGCGCCAGCAGCCACTCAGTACCTCACAGTTACAATGAGCAGTTCTTC	CASSHSVPHSYNEQFF
many	TRBV19	TRBJ2-2	TRBD2	TGTGCCAGTAGTACTGTTGGGACTAGCGGGCGTGGGGAGCTGTTTTTT	CASSTVGTSGRGELFF
few	TRBV2	TRBJ2-2	-	TGTGCCAGCAGTGATGTCACCGGGGAGCTGTTTTTT	CASSDVTGELFF
-	TRBV28	TRBJ2-1	-	TGTGCCAGCAGTTTCCCCGGACTTGACAATGAGCAGTTCTTC	CASSFPGLDNEQFF
-	TRBV7-3	TRBJ2-1	-	TGTGCCAGCAGCTTAACCTTGGGTAGCCAAGGGTCCTACAATGAGCAGTTCTTC	CASSLTLGSQGSYNEQFF
few	TRBV24-1	TRBJ2-3	TRBD2	TGTGCCACCACGGGGGCCACTAGCGGGGAGACAGATACGCAGTATTTT	CATTGATSGETDTQYF
-	TRBV20-1	TRBJ2-1	-	TGCAGTGCTAGAGATACCGGGGGCGGCTACAATGAGCAGTTCTTC	CSARDTGGGYNEQFF
few	TRBV10-3	TRBJ2-2	TRBD2	TGTGCCATCAGCGGGACTATGGGGGCCGGGGAGCTGTTTTTT	CAISGTMGAGELFF
few	TRBV12-3/TRBV12-4	TRBJ2-1	TRBD1	TGTGCCAGCAGAGGGGGCTGGGGGCCGCAGATCTACAATGAGCAGTTCTTC	CASRGGWGPQIYNEQFF
-	TRBV24-1	TRBJ1-6	TRBD1	TGTGCCACCAGTGATGGCGGGACAGGGAATTCACCCCTCCACTTT	CATSDGGTGNSPLHF
few	TRBV3-1	TRBJ2-7	-	TGTGCCAGCAGCCAACGGGTTTCCCCCTACGAGCAGTACTTC	CASSQRVSPYEQYF
-	TRBV9	TRBJ2-7	-	TGTGCCAGCAGCTCCCAGCCCTATCCCTCCTACGAGCAGTACTTC	CASSSQPYPSYEQYF
many	TRBV4-3	TRBJ2-5	-	TGCGCCAGCAGCCAAGATTTGGACAACCAAGAGACCCAGTACTTC	CASSQDLDNQETQYF
-	TRBV6-5	TRBJ1-1	-	TGTGCCAGCAGTTACCGTCGGACGTCCGAAGCTTTCTTT	CASSYRRTSEAFF
-	TRBV6-1	TRBJ2-1	-	TGTGCCAGCAGTCCGGTCGGGGCGTCCTACAATGAGCAGTTCTTC	CASSPVGASYNEQFF
-	TRBV5-1	TRBJ1-1	-	TGCGCCAGCAGCCATGGACCGAGGAACACTGAAGCTTTCTTT	CASSHGPRNTEAFF
few	TRBV18	TRBJ2-5	-	TGTGCCAGCTCTCCCTCCTCATTGTTC	CASSPSSLF
few	TRBV5-1	TRBJ1-2	TRBD1	TGCGCCAGCAGCGATCTGGACAGGGGCTATGGCTACACCTTC	CASSDLDRGYGYTF
many	TRBV28	TRBJ1-6	-	TGTGCCAGCAGTAACCCCGGACGGGGGTCCTATAATTCACCCCTCCACTTT	CASSNPGRGSYNSPLHF
few	TRBV11-2	TRBJ1-4	-	TGTGCCAGCAGGCGCGGGGGCTACAGCCTTAATGAAAAACTGTTTTTT	CASRRGGYSLNEKLFF
few	TRBV5-8	TRBJ2-1	TRBD1	TGTGCCAGCATACGTGGTCCGGGACAGGGACTCAATGAGCAGTTCTTC	CASIRGPGQGLNEQFF
few	TRBV12-3/TRBV12-4	TRBJ1-2	-	TGTGCCAGCACGACGAATCCCTATGGCTACACCTTC	CASTTNPYGYTF
-	TRBV7-8	TRBJ2-2	-	TGTGCCAGCAGTCTCCCCCGGGTCTCCGGGGAGCTGTTTTTT	CASSLPRVSGELFF
few	TRBV6-2/TRBV6-3	TRBJ1-1	-	TGTGCCAGCAGTTACGCAGGAGGAGGAATGAACACTGAAGCTTTCTTT	CASSYAGGGMNTEAFF
few	TRBV7-8	TRBJ2-7	TRBD1	TGTGCCAGCAGCTTATTCCCGGGACAGTTCTTTGGGGAGCAGTACTTC	CASSLFPGQFFGEQYF
few	TRBV25-1	TRBJ2-7	TRBD2	TGTGCCAGCAGGTCTGCGGGAGCGGAGACCTACGAGCAGTACTTC	CASRSAGAETYEQYF
-	TRBV20-1	TRBJ2-3	TRBD2	TGCAGTGCTAGACGGTCTAGCGGTAGCACAGATACGCAGTATTTT	CSARRSSGSTDTQYF
few	TRBV5-5	TRBJ2-7	-	TGTGCCAGCAGGGCGGAAGGATCCTACGAGCAGTACTTC	CASRAEGSYEQYF
few	TRBV15	TRBJ2-2	TRBD1	TGTGCCACCAGCAGAGTATTGGACAGGGGGCGATATACGAACACCGGGGAGCTGTTTTTT	CATSRVLDRGRYTNTGELFF
few	TRBV20-1	TRBJ2-4	-	TGCAGTGCTAGAACGGCCAACTTCGGCATTCAGTACTTC	CSARTANFGIQYF
many	TRBV7-8	TRBJ2-3	TRBD2	TGTGCCAGCAGCTTAGGCCCAGCGGGGGGCACAGATACGCAGTATTTT	CASSLGPAGGTDTQYF
-	TRBV6-1	TRBJ2-4	-	TGTGCCAGCAGTACACGCGATGGGCAGAAATTAAGTTTC	CASSTRDGQKLSF
few	TRBV20-1	TRBJ2-7	-	TGCAGTGCTTACCTCCAGGGAGGCTCCTACGAGCAGTACTTC	CSAYLQGGSYEQYF
-	TRBV7-9	TRBJ1-1	TRBD1	TGTGCCAGCAGCTTAGATTTGGCAGGGGGTACTGAAGCTTTCTTT	CASSLDLAGGTEAFF
few	TRBV27	TRBJ1-1	-	TGTGCCAGCAGTCCTGTCTCAAGCACTGAAGCTTTCTTT	CASSPVSSTEAFF
-	TRBV11-2	TRBJ2-2	-	TGTGCCAGCAGCTTAGAGGTGACACATTACACCGGGGAGCTGTTTTTT	CASSLEVTHYTGELFF
-	TRBV12-3/TRBV12-4	TRBJ2-1	TRBD2	TGTGCCAGCACCCCTCCCTTGAGGCGGGAGGCCCATGAGCAGTTCTTC	CASTPPLRREAHEQFF